This T cell receptor beta chain was documented in a study of OX40 agonist ivuxolimab in advanced cancers. The CDR3 extends over 14 amino acids. Germline CDR1 is SGDLS and CDR2 is YYNGEE. Repertoires were generated with immunoSEQ multiplex PCR, while TCRdb's copy carries only in-frame clones and drops some. The profile covers approximately 35,000 clones, with approximately 80% appearing a single time and roughly 10% taken by the ten largest. The chain is built from TRBV9 and TRBJ2-5, with 7 nucleotides matching TRBD1. The end of the DNA fits TRBJ2-7 better, so the J call may be wrong. The TCR originated in an adult with an advanced solid tumor such as melanoma, head and neck, liver or kidney cancer. The material was CD4+ or CD8+ T cells sorted from blood, obtained in a trial of the OX40 agonist ivuxolimab. This CDR3 is CASSLHRGTYEQYF. CDR3 sequence (DNA): TGTGCCAGCAGTCTCCACAGGGGAACTTACGAGCAGTACTTC.